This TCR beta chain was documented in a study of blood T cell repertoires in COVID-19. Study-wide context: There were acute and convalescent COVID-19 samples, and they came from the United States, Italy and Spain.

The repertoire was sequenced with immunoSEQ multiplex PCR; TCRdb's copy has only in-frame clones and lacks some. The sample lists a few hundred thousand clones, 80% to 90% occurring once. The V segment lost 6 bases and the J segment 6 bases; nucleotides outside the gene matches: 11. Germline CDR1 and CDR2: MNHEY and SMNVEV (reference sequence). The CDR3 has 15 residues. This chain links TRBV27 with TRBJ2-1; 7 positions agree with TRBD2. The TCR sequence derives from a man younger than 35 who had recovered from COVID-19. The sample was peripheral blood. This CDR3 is CASSPVGGNVNEQFF. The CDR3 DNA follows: TGTGCCAGCAGCCCGGTCGGGGGGAACGTCAATGAGCAGTTCTTC.